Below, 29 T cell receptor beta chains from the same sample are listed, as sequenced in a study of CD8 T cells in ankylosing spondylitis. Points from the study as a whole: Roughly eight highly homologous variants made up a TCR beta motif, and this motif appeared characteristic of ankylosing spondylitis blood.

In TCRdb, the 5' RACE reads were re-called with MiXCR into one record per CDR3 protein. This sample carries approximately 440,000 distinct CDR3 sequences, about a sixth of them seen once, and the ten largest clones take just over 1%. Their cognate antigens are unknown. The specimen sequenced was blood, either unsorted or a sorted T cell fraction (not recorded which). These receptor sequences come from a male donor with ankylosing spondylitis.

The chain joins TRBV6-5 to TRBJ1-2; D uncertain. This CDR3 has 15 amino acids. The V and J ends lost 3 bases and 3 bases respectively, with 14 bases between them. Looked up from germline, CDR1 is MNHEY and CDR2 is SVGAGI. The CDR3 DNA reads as TGTGCCAGCAGTTATTCGGAGGGAGGACACTATGGCTACACCTTC. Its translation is CASSYSEGGHYGYTF.

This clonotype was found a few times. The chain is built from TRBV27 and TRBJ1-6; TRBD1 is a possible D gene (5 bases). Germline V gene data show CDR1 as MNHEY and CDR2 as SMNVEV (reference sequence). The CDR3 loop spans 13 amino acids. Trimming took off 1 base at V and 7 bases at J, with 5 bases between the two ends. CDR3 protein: CASSLWTNSPLHF. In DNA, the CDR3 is TGTGCCAGCAGTTTATGGACAAATTCACCCCTCCACTTT.

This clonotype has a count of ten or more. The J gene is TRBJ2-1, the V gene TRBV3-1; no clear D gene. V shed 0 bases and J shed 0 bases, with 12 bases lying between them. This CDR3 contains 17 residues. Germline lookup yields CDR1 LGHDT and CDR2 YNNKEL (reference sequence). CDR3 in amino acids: CASSQETARTSYNEQFF. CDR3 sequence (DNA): TGTGCCAGCAGCCAAGAGACTGCGCGAACCTCCTACAATGAGCAGTTCTTC.

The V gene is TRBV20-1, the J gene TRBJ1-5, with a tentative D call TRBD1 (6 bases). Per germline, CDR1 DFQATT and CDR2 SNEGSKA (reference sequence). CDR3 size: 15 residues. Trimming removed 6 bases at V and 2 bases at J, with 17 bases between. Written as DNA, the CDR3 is TGCAGTGCAGATGGGACATTTCCGGGCAATCAGCCCCAGCATTTT. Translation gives CSADGTFPGNQPQHF.

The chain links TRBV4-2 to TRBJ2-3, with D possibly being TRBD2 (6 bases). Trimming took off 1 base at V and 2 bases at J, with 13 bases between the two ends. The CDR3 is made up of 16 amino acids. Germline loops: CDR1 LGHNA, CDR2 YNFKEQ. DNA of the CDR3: TGTGCCAGCAGCCAAGTTGGAGGCGGGGTCACAGATACGCAGTATTTT. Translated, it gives CASSQVGGGVTDTQYF.

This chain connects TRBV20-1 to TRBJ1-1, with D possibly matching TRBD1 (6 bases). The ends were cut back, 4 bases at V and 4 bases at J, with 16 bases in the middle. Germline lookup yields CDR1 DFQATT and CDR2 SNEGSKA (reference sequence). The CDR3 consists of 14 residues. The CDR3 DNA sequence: TGCAGTGCTACCCTGGGCAGGGGAGGCACTGAAGCTTTCTTT. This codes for CSATLGRGGTEAFF.

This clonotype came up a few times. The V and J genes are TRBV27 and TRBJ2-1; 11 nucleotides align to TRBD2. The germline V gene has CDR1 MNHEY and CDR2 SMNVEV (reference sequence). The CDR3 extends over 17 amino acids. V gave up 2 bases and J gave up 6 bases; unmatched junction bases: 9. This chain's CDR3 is CASSLIPASGRSNEQFF. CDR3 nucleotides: TGTGCCAGCAGTTTAATCCCCGCTAGCGGGAGGTCCAATGAGCAGTTCTTC.

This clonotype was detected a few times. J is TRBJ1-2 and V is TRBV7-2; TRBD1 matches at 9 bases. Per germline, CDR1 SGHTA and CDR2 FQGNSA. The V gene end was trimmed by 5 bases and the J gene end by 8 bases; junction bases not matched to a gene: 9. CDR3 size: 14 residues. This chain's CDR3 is CASSADRGTWGYTF. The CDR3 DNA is TGTGCCAGCAGCGCGGACAGGGGAACCTGGGGCTACACCTTC.

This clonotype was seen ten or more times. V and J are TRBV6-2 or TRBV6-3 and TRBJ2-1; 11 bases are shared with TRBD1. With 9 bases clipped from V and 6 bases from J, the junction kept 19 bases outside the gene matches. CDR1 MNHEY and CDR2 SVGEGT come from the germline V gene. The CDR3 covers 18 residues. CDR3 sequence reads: CASSTGTGGFRSGNEQFF. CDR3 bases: TGTGCCAGTTCCACCGGGACAGGGGGGTTTAGGTCGGGCAATGAGCAGTTCTTC.

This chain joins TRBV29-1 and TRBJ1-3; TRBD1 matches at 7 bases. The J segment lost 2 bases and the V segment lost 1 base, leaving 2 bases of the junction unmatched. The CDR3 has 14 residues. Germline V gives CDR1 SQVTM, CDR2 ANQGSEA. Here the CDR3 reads CSVEGDRTGNTIYF. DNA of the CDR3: TGCAGCGTTGAAGGGGACAGAACTGGAAACACCATATATTTT.

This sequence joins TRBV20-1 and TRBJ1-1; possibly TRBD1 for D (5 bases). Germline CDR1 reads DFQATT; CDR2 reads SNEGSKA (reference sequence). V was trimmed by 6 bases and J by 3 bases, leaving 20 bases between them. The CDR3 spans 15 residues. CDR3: CSAPSAGGVYTEAFF. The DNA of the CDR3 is TGCAGTGCGCCCTCGGCGGGGGGGGTGTACACTGAAGCTTTCTTT.

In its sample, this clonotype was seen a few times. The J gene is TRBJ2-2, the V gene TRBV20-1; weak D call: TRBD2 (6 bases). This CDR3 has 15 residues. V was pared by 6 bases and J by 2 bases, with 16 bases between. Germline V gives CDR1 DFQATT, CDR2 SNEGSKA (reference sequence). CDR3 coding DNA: TGCAGTGCCGGGAGACGAGGCGCTAACACCGGGGAGCTGTTTTTT. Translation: CSAGRRGANTGELFF.

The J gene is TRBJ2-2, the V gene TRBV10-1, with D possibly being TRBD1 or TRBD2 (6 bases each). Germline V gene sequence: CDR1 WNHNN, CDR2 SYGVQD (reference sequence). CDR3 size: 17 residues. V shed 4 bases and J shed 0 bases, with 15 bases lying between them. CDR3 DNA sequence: TGCGCCAGCAGTGTGGCCGGGGGCCGCGCGAACACCGGGGAGCTGTTTTTT. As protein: CASSVAGGRANTGELFF.

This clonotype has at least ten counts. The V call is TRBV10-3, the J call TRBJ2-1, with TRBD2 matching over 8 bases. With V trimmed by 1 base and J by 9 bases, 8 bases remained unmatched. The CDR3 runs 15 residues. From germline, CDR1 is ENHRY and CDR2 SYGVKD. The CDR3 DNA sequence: TGTGCCATCAGTGAGTACACTAGCGGTTCGCGTGAGCAGTTCTTC. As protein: CAISEYTSGSREQFF.

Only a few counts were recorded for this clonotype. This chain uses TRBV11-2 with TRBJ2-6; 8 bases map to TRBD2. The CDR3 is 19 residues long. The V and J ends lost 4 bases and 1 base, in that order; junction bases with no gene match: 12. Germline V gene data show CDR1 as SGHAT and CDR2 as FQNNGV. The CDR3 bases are TGTGCCAGCAGCTCCAGTCTAGCGGGTATTGGTTCTGGGGCCAACGTCCTGACTTTC. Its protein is CASSSSLAGIGSGANVLTF. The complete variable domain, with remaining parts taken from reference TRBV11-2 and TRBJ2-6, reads EAGVAQSPRYKIIEKRQSVAFWCNPISGHATLYWYQQILGQGPKLLIQFQNNGVVDDSQLPKDRFSAERLKGVDSTLKIQPAKLEDSAVYLCASSSSLAGIGSGANVLTFGAGSRLTVL.

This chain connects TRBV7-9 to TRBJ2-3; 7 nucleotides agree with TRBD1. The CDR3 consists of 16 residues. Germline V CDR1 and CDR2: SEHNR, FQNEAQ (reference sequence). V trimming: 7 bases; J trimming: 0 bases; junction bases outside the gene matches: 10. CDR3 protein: CASTLQGMGSTDTQYF. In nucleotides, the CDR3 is TGTGCCAGCACATTACAGGGGATGGGGAGCACAGATACGCAGTATTTT. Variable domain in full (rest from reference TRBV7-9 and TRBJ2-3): DTGVSQNPRHKITKRGQNVTFRCDPISEHNRLYWYRQTLGQGPEFLTYFQNEAQLEKSRLLSDRFSAERPKGSFSTLEIQRTEQGDSAMYLCASTLQGMGSTDTQYFGPGTRLTVL.

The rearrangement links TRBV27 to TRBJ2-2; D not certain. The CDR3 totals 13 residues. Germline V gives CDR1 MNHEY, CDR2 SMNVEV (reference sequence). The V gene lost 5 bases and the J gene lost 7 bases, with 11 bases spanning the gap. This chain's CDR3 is CASSPTRRGELFF. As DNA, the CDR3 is TGTGCCAGCAGTCCCACGCGGCGCGGGGAGCTGTTTTTT.

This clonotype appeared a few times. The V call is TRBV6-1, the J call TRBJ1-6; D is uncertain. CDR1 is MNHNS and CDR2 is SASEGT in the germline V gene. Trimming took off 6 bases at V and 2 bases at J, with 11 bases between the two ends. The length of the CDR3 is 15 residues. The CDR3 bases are TGTGCCAGCAGGAGCCCCGGGACCTATAATTCACCCCTCCACTTT. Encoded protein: CASRSPGTYNSPLHF.

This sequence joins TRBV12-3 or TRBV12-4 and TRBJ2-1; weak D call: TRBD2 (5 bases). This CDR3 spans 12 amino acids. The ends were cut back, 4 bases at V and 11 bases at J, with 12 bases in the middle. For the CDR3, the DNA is TGTGCCAGCAGTTCGGTGAGGGCCCAGCAGTTCTTC. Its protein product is CASSSVRAQQFF.

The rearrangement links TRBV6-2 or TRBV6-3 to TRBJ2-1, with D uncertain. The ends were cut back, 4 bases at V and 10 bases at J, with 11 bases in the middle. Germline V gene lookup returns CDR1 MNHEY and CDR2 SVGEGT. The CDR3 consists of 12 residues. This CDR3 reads CASSSSVREQFF. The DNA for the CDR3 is TGTGCCAGCAGTTCCTCCGTGCGGGAGCAGTTCTTC.

For the CDR3, the DNA is TGTGCCAGCAGTTTATCCAGGCCTCAGCCCCAGCATTTT. Protein: CASSLSRPQPQHF. The chain links TRBV12-3 or TRBV12-4 to TRBJ1-5; no firm D call. Trimming took off 2 bases at V and 6 bases at J, with 8 bases between the two ends. This CDR3 has 13 residues.

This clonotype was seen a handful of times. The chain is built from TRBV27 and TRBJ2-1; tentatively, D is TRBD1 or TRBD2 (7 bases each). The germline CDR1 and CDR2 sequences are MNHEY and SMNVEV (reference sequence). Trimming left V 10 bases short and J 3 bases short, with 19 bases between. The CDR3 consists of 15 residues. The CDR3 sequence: CATSGGRGGYNEQFF. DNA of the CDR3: TGTGCCACCTCGGGCGGCAGGGGGGGCTACAATGAGCAGTTCTTC.

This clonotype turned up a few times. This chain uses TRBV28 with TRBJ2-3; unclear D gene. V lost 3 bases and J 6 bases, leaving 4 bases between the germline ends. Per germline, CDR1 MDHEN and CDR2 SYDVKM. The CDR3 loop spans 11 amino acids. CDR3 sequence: CASSFFDTQYF. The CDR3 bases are TGTGCCAGCAGTTTCTTCGATACGCAGTATTTT.

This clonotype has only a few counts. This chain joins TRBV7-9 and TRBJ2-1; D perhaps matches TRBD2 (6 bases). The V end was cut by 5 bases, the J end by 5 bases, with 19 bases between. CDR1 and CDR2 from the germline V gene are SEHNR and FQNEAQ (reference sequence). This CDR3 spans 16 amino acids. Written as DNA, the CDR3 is TGTGCCAGCAGCCCTACGGGGCACTCTAGCGACAATGAGCAGTTCTTC. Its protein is CASSPTGHSSDNEQFF.

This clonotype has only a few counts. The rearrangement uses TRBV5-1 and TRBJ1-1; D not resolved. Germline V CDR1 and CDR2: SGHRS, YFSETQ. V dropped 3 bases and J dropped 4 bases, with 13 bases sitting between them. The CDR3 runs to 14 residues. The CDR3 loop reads CASSYKGPVTEAFF. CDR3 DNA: TGCGCCAGCAGCTATAAGGGCCCGGTCACTGAAGCTTTCTTT.

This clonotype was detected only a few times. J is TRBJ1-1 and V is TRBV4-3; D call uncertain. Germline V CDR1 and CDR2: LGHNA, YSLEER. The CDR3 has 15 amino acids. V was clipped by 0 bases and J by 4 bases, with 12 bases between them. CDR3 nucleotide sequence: TGCGCCAGCAGCCAAGATAGTGGGGTGGGCACTGAAGCTTTCTTT. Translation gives CASSQDSGVGTEAFF.

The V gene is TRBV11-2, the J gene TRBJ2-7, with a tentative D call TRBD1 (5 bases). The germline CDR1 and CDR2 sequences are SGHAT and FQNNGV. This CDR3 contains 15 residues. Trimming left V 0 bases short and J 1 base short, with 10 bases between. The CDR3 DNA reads TGTGCCAGCAGCTTAGACCTGACAGAGTCCTACGAGCAGTACTTC. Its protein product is CASSLDLTESYEQYF.

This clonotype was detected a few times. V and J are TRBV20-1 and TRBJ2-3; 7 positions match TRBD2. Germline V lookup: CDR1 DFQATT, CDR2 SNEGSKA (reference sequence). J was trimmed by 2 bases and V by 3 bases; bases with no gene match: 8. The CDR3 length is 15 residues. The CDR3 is CSASAASGITDTQYF. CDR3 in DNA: TGCAGTGCTAGCGCGGCTAGCGGAATCACAGATACGCAGTATTTT.

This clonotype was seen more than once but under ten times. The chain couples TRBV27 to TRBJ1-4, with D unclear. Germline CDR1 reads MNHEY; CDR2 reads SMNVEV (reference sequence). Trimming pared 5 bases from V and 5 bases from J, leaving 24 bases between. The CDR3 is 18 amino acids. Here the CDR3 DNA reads TGTGCCAGCAGTCCGATGGGGTGGGAGGCTGTACGCAATGAAAAACTGTTTTTT. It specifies CASSPMGWEAVRNEKLFF.